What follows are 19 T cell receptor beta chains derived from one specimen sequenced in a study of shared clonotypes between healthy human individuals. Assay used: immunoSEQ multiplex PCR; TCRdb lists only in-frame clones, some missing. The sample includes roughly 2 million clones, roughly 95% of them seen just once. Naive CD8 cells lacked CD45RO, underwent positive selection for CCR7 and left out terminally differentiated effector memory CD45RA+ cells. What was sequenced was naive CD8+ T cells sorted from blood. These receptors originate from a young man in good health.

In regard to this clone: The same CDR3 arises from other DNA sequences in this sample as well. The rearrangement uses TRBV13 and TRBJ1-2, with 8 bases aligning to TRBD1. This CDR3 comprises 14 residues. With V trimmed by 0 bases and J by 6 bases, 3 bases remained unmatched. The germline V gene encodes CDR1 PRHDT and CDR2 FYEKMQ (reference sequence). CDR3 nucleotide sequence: TGTGCCAGCAGCTTAGGGCAGGGGGCCCATGGCTACACCTTC. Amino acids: CASSLGQGAHGYTF.

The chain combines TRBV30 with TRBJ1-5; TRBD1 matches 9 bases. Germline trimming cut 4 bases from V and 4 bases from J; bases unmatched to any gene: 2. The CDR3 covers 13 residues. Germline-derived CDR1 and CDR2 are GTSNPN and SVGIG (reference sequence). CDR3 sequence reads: CAWTTGGNQPQHF. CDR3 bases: TGTGCCTGGACGACAGGGGGGAATCAGCCCCAGCATTTT.

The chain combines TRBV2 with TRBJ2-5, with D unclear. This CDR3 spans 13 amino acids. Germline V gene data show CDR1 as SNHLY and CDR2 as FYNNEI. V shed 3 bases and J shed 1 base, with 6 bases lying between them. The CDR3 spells CASSDMLQETQYF. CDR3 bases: TGTGCCAGCAGTGACATGCTCCAAGAGACCCAGTACTTC.

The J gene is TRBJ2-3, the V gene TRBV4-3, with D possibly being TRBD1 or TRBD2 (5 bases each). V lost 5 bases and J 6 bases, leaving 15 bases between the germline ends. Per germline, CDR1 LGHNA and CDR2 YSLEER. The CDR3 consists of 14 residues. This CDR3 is CASSMGPDWDTQYF. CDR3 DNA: TGCGCCAGCAGCATGGGACCAGATTGGGATACGCAGTATTTT.

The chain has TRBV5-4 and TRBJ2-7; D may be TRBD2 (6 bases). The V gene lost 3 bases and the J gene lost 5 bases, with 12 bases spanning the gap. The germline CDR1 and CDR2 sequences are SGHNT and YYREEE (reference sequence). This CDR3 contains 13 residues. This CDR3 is CASSWDWGDEQYF. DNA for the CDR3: TGTGCCAGCAGCTGGGACTGGGGGGACGAGCAGTACTTC.

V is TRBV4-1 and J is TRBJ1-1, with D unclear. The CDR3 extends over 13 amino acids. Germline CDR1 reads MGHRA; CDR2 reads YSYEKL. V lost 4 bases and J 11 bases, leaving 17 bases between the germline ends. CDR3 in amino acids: CASSLAEDWEAFF. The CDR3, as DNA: TGCGCCAGCAGCCTAGCGGAAGATTGGGAGGCTTTCTTT.

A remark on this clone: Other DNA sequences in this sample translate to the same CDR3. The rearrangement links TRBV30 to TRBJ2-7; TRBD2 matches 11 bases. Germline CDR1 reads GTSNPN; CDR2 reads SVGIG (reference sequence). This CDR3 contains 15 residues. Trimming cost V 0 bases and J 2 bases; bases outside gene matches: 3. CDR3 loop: CAWSVLAGAPYEQYF. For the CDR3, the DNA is TGTGCCTGGAGTGTACTAGCGGGAGCGCCCTACGAGCAGTACTTC.

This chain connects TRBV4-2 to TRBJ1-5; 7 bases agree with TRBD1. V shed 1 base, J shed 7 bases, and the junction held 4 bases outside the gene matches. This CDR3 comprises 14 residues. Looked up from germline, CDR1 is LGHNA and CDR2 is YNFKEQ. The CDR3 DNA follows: TGTGCCAGCAGCCAAGGACAGGGAGGGCAGCCCCAGCATTTT. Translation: CASSQGQGGQPQHF.

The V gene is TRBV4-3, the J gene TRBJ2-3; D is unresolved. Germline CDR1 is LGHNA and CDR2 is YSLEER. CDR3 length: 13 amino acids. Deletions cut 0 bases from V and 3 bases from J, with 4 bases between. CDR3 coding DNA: TGCGCCAGCAGCCAAGATCAAACAGATACGCAGTATTTT. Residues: CASSQDQTDTQYF.

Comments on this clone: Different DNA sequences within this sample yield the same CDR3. DNA of the CDR3: TGTGCCAGCAGCTACGGACAGGGAGGAAGCGAGCAGTACTTC. Protein sequence: CASSYGQGGSEQYF. This chain links TRBV6-5 with TRBJ2-7, with 8 positions matching TRBD1. J was trimmed by 6 bases and V by 6 bases; bases with no gene match: 10. Germline-derived CDR1 and CDR2 are MNHEY and SVGAGI. The CDR3 extends over 14 amino acids.

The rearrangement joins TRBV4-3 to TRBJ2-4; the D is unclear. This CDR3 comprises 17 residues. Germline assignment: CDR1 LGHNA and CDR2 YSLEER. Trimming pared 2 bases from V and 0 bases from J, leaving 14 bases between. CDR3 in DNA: TGCGCCAGCAGCCAATCGTCAGTACAAGCAGCCAAAAACATTCAGTACTTC. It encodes CASSQSSVQAAKNIQYF.

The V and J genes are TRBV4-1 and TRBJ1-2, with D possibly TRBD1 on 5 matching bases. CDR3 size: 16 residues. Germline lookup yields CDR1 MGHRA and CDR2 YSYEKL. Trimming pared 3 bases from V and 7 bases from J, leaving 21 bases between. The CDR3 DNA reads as TGCGCCAGCAGCCATGAAGGAGGGGCTCTGGTTGGTGGCTACACCTTC. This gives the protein CASSHEGGALVGGYTF.

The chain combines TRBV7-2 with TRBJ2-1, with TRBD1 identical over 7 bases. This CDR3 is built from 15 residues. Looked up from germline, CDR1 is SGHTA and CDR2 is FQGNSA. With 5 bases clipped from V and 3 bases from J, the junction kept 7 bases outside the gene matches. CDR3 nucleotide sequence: TGTGCCAGCAGCGCGCCTGGACAGGTCTACAATGAGCAGTTCTTC. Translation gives CASSAPGQVYNEQFF. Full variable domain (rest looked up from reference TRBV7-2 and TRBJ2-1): GAGVSQSPSNKVTEKGKDVELRCDPISGHTALYWYRQSLGQGLEFLIYFQGNSAPDKSGLPSDRFSAERTGGSVSTLTIQRTQQEDSAVYLCASSAPGQVYNEQFFGPGTRLTVL.

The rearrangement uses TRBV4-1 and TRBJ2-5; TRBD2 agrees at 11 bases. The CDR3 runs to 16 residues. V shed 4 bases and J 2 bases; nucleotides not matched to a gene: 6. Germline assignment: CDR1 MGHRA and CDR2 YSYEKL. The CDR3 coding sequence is TGCGCCAGCAGCCCCTCTAGCGGGGGGTTTCAAGAGACCCAGTACTTC. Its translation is CASSPSSGGFQETQYF.

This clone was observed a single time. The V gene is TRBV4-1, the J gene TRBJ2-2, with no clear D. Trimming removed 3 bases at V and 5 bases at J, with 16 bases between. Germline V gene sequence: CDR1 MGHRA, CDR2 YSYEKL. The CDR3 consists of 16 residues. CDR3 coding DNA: TGCGCCAGCAGCCATAGACCCTCCCCGGAAACCGGGGAGCTGTTTTTT. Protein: CASSHRPSPETGELFF.

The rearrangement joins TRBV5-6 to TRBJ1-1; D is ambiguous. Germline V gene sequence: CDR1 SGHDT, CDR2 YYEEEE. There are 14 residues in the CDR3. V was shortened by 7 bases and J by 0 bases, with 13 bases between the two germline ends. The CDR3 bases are TGTGCCAGCGGGCCCGTGCCGTTGAACACTGAAGCTTTCTTT. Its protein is CASGPVPLNTEAFF.

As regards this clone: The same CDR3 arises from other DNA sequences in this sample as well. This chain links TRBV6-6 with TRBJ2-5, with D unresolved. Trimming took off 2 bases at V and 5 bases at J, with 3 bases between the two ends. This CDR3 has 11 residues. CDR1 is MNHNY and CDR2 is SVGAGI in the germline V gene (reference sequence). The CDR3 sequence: CASSYLETQYF. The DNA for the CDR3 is TGTGCCAGCAGTTACCTTGAGACCCAGTACTTC.

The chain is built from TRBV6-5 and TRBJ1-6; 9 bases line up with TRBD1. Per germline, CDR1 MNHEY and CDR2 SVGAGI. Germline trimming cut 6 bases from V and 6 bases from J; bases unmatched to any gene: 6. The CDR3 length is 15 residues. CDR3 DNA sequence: TGTGCCAGCAGGGCCGGGACAGGGAGTAATTCACCCCTCCACTTT. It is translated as CASRAGTGSNSPLHF.

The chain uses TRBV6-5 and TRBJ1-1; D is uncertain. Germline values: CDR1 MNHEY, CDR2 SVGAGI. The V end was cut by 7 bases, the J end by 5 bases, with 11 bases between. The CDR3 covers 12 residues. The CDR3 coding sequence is TGTGCCAGCACCTCCGGTGAGACTGAAGCTTTCTTT. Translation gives CASTSGETEAFF.